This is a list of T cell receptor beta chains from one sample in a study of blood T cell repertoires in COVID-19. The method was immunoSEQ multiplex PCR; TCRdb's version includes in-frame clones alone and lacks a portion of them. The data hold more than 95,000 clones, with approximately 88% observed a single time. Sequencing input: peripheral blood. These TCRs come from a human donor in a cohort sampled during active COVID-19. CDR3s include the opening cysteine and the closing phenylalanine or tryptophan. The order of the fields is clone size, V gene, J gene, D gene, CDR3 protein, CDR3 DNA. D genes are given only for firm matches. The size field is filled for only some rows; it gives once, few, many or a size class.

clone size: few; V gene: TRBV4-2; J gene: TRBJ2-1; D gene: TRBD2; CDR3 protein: CASSPQDIAGSSYNEQFF; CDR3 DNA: TGTGCCAGCAGCCCCCAGGATATAGCGGGAAGCTCCTACAATGAGCAGTTCTTC
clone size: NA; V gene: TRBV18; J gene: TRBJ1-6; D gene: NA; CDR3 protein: CASSSQTADSPLHF; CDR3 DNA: TGTGCCAGCTCATCCCAGACAGCAGATTCACCCCTCCACTTT
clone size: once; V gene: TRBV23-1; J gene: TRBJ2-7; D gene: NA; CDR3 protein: CASRADVPAYEQYF; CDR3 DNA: TGCGCCAGCAGAGCGGACGTCCCAGCCTACGAGCAGTACTTC
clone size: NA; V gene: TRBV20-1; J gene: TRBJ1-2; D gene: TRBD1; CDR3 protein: CSASSRTGAYGYTF; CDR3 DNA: TGCAGTGCTAGTAGCCGGACAGGGGCCTATGGCTACACCTTC
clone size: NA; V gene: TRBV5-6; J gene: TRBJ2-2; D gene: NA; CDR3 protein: CASSMRQGIGSGELFF; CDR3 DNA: TGTGCCAGCAGCATGCGGCAGGGGATAGGATCCGGGGAGCTGTTTTTT
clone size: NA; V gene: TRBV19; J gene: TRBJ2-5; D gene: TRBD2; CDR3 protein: CASSERLAQTQYF; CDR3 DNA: TGTGCCAGTAGTGAGAGACTAGCGCAGACCCAGTACTTC
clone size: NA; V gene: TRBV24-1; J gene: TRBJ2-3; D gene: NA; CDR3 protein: CATSPGLGTDTQYF; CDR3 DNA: TGTGCCACCAGTCCAGGGTTGGGCACAGATACGCAGTATTTT
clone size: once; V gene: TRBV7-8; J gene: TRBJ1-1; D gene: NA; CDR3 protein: CASSLPGLNEAFF; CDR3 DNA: TGTGCCAGCAGCTTACCGGGACTGAATGAAGCTTTCTTT
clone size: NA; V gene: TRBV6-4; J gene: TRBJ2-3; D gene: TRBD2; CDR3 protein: CASALAGGREDTQYF; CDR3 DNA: TGTGCCAGCGCTCTAGCGGGGGGGCGTGAGGATACGCAGTATTTT
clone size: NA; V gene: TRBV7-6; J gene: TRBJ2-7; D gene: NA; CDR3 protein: CASSTEQGAEQYF; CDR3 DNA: TGTGCCAGCAGCACCGAACAGGGAGCCGAGCAGTACTTC
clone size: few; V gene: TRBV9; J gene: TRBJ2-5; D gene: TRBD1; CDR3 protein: CASSARTGTETQYF; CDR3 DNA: TGTGCCAGCAGCGCCCGGACAGGGACAGAGACCCAGTACTTC
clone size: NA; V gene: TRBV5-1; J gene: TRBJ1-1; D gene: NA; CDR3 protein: CASSGSGGGGTEAFF; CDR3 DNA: TGCGCCAGCAGCGGATCGGGAGGCGGGGGCACTGAAGCTTTCTTT
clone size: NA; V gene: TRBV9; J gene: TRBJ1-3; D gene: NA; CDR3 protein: CASSVRGDTNSGNTIYF; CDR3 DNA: TGTGCCAGCAGCGTTAGAGGGGACACCAACTCTGGAAACACCATATATTTT
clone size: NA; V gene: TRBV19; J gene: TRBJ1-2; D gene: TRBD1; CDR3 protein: CASRRPGTGFYGYTF; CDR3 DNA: TGTGCCAGTAGACGACCCGGGACAGGGTTCTATGGCTACACCTTC
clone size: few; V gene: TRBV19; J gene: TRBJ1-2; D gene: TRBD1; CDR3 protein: CASTKPGTGEFGYTF; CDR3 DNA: TGTGCCAGTACCAAGCCCGGGACAGGGGAATTTGGCTACACCTTC
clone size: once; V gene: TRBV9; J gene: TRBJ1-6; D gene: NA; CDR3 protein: CASSVGGLSPLHF; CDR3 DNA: TGTGCCAGCAGCGTCGGGGGTTTGAGCCCCCTCCACTTT
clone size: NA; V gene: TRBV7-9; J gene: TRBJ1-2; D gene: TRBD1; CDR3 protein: CASREDRGPISGYTF; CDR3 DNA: TGTGCCAGCAGGGAGGACAGGGGACCAATCAGTGGCTACACCTTC
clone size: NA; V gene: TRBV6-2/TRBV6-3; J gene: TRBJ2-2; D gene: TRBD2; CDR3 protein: CASSRSGLAGGKNTGELFF; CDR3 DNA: TGTGCCAGCAGCCGCTCCGGACTAGCGGGGGGCAAGAACACCGGGGAGCTGTTTTTT
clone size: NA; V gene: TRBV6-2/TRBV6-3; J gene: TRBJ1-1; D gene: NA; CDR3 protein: CASSGGGWNTEAFF; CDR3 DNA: TGTGCCAGCAGTGGAGGAGGGTGGAACACTGAAGCTTTCTTT
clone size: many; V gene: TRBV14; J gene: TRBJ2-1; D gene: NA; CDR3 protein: CASSQSTGAYNEQFF; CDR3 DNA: TGTGCCAGCAGCCAAAGTACCGGGGCCTACAATGAGCAGTTCTTC
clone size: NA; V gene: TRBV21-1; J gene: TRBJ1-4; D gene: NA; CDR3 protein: CASSLQRSTGTEHEKLFF; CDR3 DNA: TGTGCCAGCAGCCTCCAGAGATCGACCGGGACAGAGCATGAAAAACTGTTTTTT
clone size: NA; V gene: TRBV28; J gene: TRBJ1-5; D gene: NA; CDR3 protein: CASMRTDLGQPQHF; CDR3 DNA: TGTGCCAGCATGCGGACGGACTTGGGGCAGCCCCAGCATTTT
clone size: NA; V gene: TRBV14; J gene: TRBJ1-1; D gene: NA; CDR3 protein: CASSQGAGVVNTEAFF; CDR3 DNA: TGTGCCAGCAGCCAAGGGGCCGGGGTGGTGAACACTGAAGCTTTCTTT
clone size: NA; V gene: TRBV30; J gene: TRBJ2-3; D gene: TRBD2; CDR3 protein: CAWSALAGSTDTQYF; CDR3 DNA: TGTGCCTGGAGTGCCTTAGCGGGGAGTACAGATACGCAGTATTTT
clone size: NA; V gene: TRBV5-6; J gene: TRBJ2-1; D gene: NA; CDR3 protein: CASSLLVSNNEQFF; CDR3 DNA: TGTGCCAGCAGCTTGCTAGTTAGCAACAATGAGCAGTTCTTC
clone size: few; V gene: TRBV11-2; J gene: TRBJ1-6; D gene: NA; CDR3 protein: CASSFNLGNMRNSPLHF; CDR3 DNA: TGTGCCAGCAGCTTCAACCTAGGAAATATGAGGAATTCACCCCTCCACTTT
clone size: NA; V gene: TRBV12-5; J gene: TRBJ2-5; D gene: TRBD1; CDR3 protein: CASGPTGLGETQYF; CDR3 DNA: TGTGCTAGTGGCCCGACAGGGCTGGGGGAGACCCAGTACTTC
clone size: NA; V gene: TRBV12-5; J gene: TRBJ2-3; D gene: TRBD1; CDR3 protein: CASGLDRGVDTQYF; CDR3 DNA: TGTGCTAGTGGTCTCGACAGGGGAGTAGATACGCAGTATTTT
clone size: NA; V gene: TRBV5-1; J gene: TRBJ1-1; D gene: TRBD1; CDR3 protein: CASSPGTGNTEAFF; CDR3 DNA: TGCGCCAGCAGCCCGGGGACAGGGAACACTGAAGCTTTCTTT